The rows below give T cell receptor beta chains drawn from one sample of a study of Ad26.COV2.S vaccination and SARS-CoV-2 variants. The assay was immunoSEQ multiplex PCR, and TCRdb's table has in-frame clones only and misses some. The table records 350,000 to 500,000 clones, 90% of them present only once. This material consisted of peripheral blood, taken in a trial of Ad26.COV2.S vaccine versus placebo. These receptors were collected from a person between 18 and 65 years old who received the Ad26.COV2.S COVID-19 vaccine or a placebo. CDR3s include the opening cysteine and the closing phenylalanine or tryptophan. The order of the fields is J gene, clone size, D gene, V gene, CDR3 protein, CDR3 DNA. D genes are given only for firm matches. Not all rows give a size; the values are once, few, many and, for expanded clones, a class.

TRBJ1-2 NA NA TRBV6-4 CASSDSPDSYGYTF TGTGCCAGCAGTGATTCTCCAGATTCCTATGGCTACACCTTC
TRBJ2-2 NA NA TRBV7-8 CASSFRRVGSDTGELFF TGTGCCAGCAGCTTTCGACGGGTCGGGAGTGACACCGGGGAGCTGTTTTTT
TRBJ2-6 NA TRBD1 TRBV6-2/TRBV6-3 CASSLRDRASSGANVLTF TGTGCCAGCAGTTTAAGGGACAGGGCGAGCTCTGGGGCCAACGTCCTGACTTTC
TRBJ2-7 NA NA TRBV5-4 CASSSTGNGLYEQYF TGTGCCAGCAGCTCTACAGGGAATGGGCTCTACGAGCAGTACTTC
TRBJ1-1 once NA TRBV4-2 CASSQDLSIEGNTEAFF TGTGCCAGCAGCCAAGATTTATCGATCGAGGGTAACACTGAAGCTTTCTTT
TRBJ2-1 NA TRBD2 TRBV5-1 CASSLKPWTSGSTSNEQFF TGCGCCAGCAGCTTAAAACCCTGGACTAGCGGGAGTACGTCCAATGAGCAGTTCTTC
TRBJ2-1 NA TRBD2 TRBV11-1 CASSSGTSEHNEQFF TGTGCCAGCAGCTCCGGGACTAGCGAGCACAATGAGCAGTTCTTC
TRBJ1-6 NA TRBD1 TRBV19 CARRDTNRGKWTPLHF TGTGCCAGACGGGATACTAACAGGGGGAAGTGGACACCCCTCCACTTT
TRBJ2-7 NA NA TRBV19 CATTGNSYEQYF TGTGCCACCACAGGGAACTCCTACGAGCAGTACTTC
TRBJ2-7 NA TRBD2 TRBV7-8 CASSLSLAGSYEQYF TGTGCCAGCAGCTTATCCCTAGCGGGATCCTACGAGCAGTACTTC
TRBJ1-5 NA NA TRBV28 CASSLVRVKGNQPQHF TGTGCCAGCAGTTTGGTCAGGGTAAAGGGCAATCAGCCCCAGCATTTT
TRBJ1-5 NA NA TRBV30 CAWSGQNQPQHF TGTGCCTGGAGTGGACAGAATCAGCCCCAGCATTTT
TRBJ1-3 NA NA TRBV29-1 CSVDGGGNTIYF TGCAGCGTTGATGGAGGGGGAAACACCATATATTTT
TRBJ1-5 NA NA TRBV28 CASSPGGNQPQHF TGTGCCAGCAGTCCAGGGGGCAATCAGCCCCAGCATTTT
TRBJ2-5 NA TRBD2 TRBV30 CACRWTSGQQETQYF TGTGCCTGTCGTTGGACTAGCGGGCAACAAGAGACCCAGTACTTC
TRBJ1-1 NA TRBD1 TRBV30 CAWSELGGRAEAFF TGTGCCTGGAGTGAGTTAGGGGGCAGGGCTGAAGCTTTCTTT
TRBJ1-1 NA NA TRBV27 CASRFPDNPLFRAFF TGTGCCAGCAGATTCCCGGATAACCCCCTCTTTCGAGCTTTCTTT
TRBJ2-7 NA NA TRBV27 CASSFRGPDYEQYF TGTGCCAGCAGTTTCCGGGGGCCCGACTACGAGCAGTACTTC
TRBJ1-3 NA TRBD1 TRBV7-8 CASSPRTGPGNTIYF TGTGCCAGCAGCCCCCGGACAGGGCCAGGAAACACCATATATTTT
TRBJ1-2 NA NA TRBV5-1 CASSLNIRGVDGYTF TGCGCCAGCAGCTTGAATATCAGGGGTGTTGATGGCTACACCTTC
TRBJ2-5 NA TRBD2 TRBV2 CASLSGRASIGETQYF TGTGCCAGCCTTAGCGGGAGGGCCTCGATTGGAGAGACCCAGTACTTC
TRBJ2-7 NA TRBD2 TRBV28 CASSSWTGQRLAEDYEQYF TGTGCCAGCAGTTCTTGGACAGGACAAAGACTAGCGGAGGACTACGAGCAGTACTTC
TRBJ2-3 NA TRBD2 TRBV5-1 CATRLAGGPTDTQYF TGCGCCACCCGACTAGCGGGAGGCCCCACAGATACGCAGTATTTT
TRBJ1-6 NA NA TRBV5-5 CASSLQVLNSPLHF TGTGCCAGCAGCCTACAGGTTCTCAATTCACCCCTCCACTTT
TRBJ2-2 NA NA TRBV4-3 CASSHSRGGAPPGELFF TGCGCCAGCAGCCACAGTAGAGGGGGAGCGCCCCCCGGGGAGCTGTTTTTT
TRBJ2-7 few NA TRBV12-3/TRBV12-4 CASSLGYEQYF TGTGCCAGCAGTTTAGGATACGAGCAGTACTTC